This TCR beta chain emerged from a study of T-cell reconstitution after alpha-beta-depleted transplantation in children. A TCRbeta library incorporating unique molecular identifiers was prepared. TCRdb reprocessed the PCR reads via MiXCR and lists one record per CDR3 protein. The sample shows almost 500,000 distinct CDR3 sequences, around 12% of them seen only once. The V end was cut by 4 bases, the J end by 6 bases, with 12 bases between. Germline CDR1 and CDR2: LGHDT and YNNKEL (reference sequence). The CDR3 contains 14 residues. This receptor was taken from a human donor who donated a stem cell graft to a child with combined immunodeficiency. The input for sequencing was PBMCs from the stem cell graft donor, taken from the stem cell graft. J is TRBJ2-2 and V is TRBV3-1; perhaps TRBD2 as D (6 bases). The CDR3 nucleotides are TGTGCCAGCAGCCCCCGACAGCGGGCCGGGGAGCTGTTTTTT. This codes for CASSPRQRAGELFF.